This T cell receptor (beta chain) was documented in a study of technical replicates of blood from several donors. Assay used: immunoSEQ multiplex PCR; TCRdb lists only in-frame clones, some missing. The sample yields about 80,000 clones, 86% seen once. The CDR3 is 15 residues long. Germline-derived CDR1 and CDR2 are SNHLY and FYNNEI. Trimming took 4 bases from V and 3 from J; bases not matched to a gene: 7. The gene calls are TRBV2 and TRBJ1-1; the match to TRBD1 covers 8 bases. The source is a human donor in good health. Some clones in this sample may be carry-over from other donors' samples. The material sequenced was PBMCs. The CDR3 protein is CASSGGRQGYTEAFF. In DNA, the CDR3 is TGTGCCAGCAGTGGGGGAAGACAGGGGTACACTGAAGCTTTCTTT.